The 6 T cell receptor beta chains below all came from one sample that was sequenced in a study of blood T cell repertoires in COVID-19 (dated by TCRdb to 2019 to 2021). The method was the immunoSEQ multiplex PCR assay. The immuneACCESS repertoire file appears here via TCRdb, limited to in-frame rearrangements. These files lack a portion of the clones; in checked studies, under half of the deficit traces to unresolved V genes, and the cause of the others is not known. The sample yields approximately 190,000 clones; about 86% were counted once. The ten most abundant clones make up approximately 14% of the sample. The sequencing sample was made of peripheral blood. The origin of the receptors is a young man with active or convalescent COVID-19.

This clone showed up just once. The chain uses TRBV5-8 and TRBJ1-3; D may be TRBD1 (5 bases). There are 16 residues in the CDR3. Trimming left V 1 base short and J 3 bases short, with 14 bases between. Germline loops: CDR1 SGHTS, CDR2 YDEGEE. The CDR3 coding sequence is TGTGCCAGCAGCTTGTCGCACTCAGGGTTTGGAAACACCATATATTTT. Protein product: CASSLSHSGFGNTIYF.

The genes are TRBV5-4 and TRBJ2-5; D might be TRBD1 (5 bases). Germline V gives CDR1 SGHNT, CDR2 YYREEE (reference sequence). CDR3 length: 16 amino acids. Trimming stripped 4 bases from V and 7 bases from J, with 23 bases between. The CDR3 region has the DNA TGTGCCAGCAGCCCTAAGGACAAGGTCGGGTCTTGGACCCAGTACTTC. This translates into CASSPKDKVGSWTQYF.

The chain is built from TRBV12-3 or TRBV12-4 and TRBJ2-4; D may be TRBD2 (6 bases). The CDR3 has 13 amino acids. V lost 3 bases to trimming and J lost 6 bases, with 9 bases between them. The CDR3 spells CASSFLEGNIQYF. The DNA of the CDR3 is TGTGCCAGCAGTTTTTTGGAGGGAAACATTCAGTACTTC.

This sequence joins TRBV5-1 and TRBJ1-1; D is unresolved. The CDR3 runs 12 residues. V shed 0 bases and J shed 10 bases, with 10 bases lying between them. Looked up from germline, CDR1 is SGHRS and CDR2 is YFSETQ. The CDR3 sequence is CASSLDGEGAFF. The CDR3 region has the DNA TGCGCCAGCAGCTTGGACGGGGAGGGAGCTTTCTTT.

This sequence joins TRBV28 and TRBJ1-2; TRBD1 might be the D (5 bases). V was trimmed by 2 bases and J by 4 bases, leaving 14 bases between them. The CDR3 length is 15 residues. Germline V lookup: CDR1 MDHEN, CDR2 SYDVKM. The CDR3 sequence: CASSLAGGGSYGYTF. CDR3 nucleotide sequence: TGTGCCAGCAGTTTAGCCGGCGGGGGAAGCTATGGCTACACCTTC.

The chain joins TRBV4-1 to TRBJ2-6; D gene uncertain. V was clipped by 4 bases and J by 0 bases, with 13 bases between them. The CDR3 is 17 amino acids. Per germline, CDR1 MGHRA and CDR2 YSYEKL. The CDR3 nucleotides are TGCGCCAGCAGCCGCAGCGCGCTGAGCTCTGGGGCCAACGTCCTGACTTTC. Its protein is CASSRSALSSGANVLTF.